These 25 T cell receptor beta chains were all obtained from the same sample, sequenced in a study of OX40 agonist ivuxolimab in advanced cancers. Assay used: immunoSEQ multiplex PCR; TCRdb lists only in-frame clones, some missing. The repertoire holds about 38,000 clones, with around 86% as singletons. Sequencing used CD4+ or CD8+ T cells sorted from blood, obtained in a trial of the OX40 agonist ivuxolimab. The receptors come from an adult with an advanced solid tumor such as melanoma, head and neck, liver or kidney cancer.

The chain has TRBV7-9 and TRBJ1-2; D not certain. There are 13 residues in the CDR3. Germline CDR1 is SEHNR and CDR2 is FQNEAQ (reference sequence). The ends were cut back, 7 bases at V and 6 bases at J, with 15 bases in the middle. The chain's CDR3 is CASTGEARDGYTF. The CDR3 nucleotides read TGTGCCAGCACTGGGGAGGCCCGGGATGGCTACACCTTC.

The chain is built from TRBV11-2 and TRBJ2-7; maybe TRBD1 (5 bases). The length of the CDR3 is 13 residues. The V gene's germline CDR1 is SGHAT and CDR2 FQNNGV. V was cut by 5 bases and J by 4 bases, with 12 bases left in between. In DNA form, the CDR3 reads TGTGCCAGCAGCCAGGGTGTTGAATACGAGCAGTACTTC. Residues: CASSQGVEYEQYF.

The chain joins TRBV19 to TRBJ1-5, with 7 bases aligning to TRBD1. This CDR3 has 15 amino acids. CDR1 is LNHDA, CDR2 SQIVND, per germline (reference sequence). V was clipped by 6 bases and J by 4 bases; unmatched bases: 9. The CDR3 spells CASRTSRDSNQPQHF. The DNA of the CDR3 is TGTGCCAGTAGAACATCCCGGGACAGTAATCAGCCCCAGCATTTT.

The chain couples TRBV10-3 to TRBJ2-1; D unresolved. From germline, CDR1 is ENHRY and CDR2 SYGVKD. This CDR3 comprises 13 residues. V lost 0 bases, J lost 7 bases, and 7 bases lay in between. The CDR3 DNA reads TGTGCCATCAGTGAGTCAATGTTTAATGAGCAGTTCTTC. Protein sequence: CAISESMFNEQFF.

This chain joins TRBV14 and TRBJ2-1, with D perhaps TRBD1 (5 bases). Germline CDR1 and CDR2: SGHDN and FVKESK. Trimming took off 6 bases at V and 12 bases at J, with 12 bases between the two ends. The CDR3 length is 11 residues. In nucleotides, the CDR3 is TGTGCCAGCAGTCTGGGGCGGACGCAGTTCTTC. It translates to CASSLGRTQFF.

V and J are TRBV10-3 and TRBJ2-1; 9 bases are a match to TRBD2. With 4 bases clipped from V and 4 bases from J, the junction kept 8 bases outside the gene matches. The CDR3 length is 16 residues. Germline CDR1 reads ENHRY; CDR2 reads SYGVKD. The CDR3 nucleotides are TGTGCCATCAGTGGCCTAGCGGGGTCGGTGTACAATGAGCAGTTCTTC. Protein: CAISGLAGSVYNEQFF.

The chain carries TRBV19 and TRBJ2-5; TRBD1 aligns across 11 bases. J was trimmed by 5 bases and V by 9 bases; bases with no gene match: 5. Germline values: CDR1 LNHDA, CDR2 SQIVND (reference sequence). The CDR3 is 13 residues long. The CDR3 region has the DNA TGTGCCAGCCGGGACAGGGGGTATGAGACCCAGTACTTC. Protein sequence: CASRDRGYETQYF.

The chain uses TRBV2 and TRBJ1-2, with D hard to call. The CDR3 covers 13 residues. The V end lost 3 bases, the J end lost 5 bases, and 10 bases lay between the germline ends. Germline V gene data show CDR1 as SNHLY and CDR2 as FYNNEI. The CDR3 spells CASSDLGEYGYTF. Here the CDR3 DNA reads TGTGCCAGCAGTGATTTGGGTGAATATGGCTACACCTTC.

The rearrangement links TRBV5-1 to TRBJ2-7, with a weak D call TRBD1 (5 bases). Trimming cost V 4 bases and J 0 bases, with 17 bases left between them. Germline V gene data show CDR1 as SGHRS and CDR2 as YFSETQ. The CDR3 contains 16 residues. The CDR3 DNA follows: TGCGCCAGCAGCCGCCCTACAGGAAAAGGCTCCTACGAGCAGTACTTC. Translation gives CASSRPTGKGSYEQYF.

The chain recombines TRBV2 with TRBJ1-1; D gene uncertain. V shed 8 bases and J shed 0 bases, with 13 bases lying between them. CDR3 size: 14 residues. Germline V lookup: CDR1 SNHLY, CDR2 FYNNEI. The CDR3 DNA follows: TGTGCCAGCGCAATTTGGACCTTGAACACTGAAGCTTTCTTT. Translating it yields CASAIWTLNTEAFF.

The rearrangement links TRBV7-2 to TRBJ1-2; D gene uncertain. The V end lost 0 bases, the J end lost 6 bases, and 11 bases lay between the germline ends. Germline V CDR1 and CDR2: SGHTA, FQGNSA. This CDR3 has 14 residues. The CDR3: CASSLAENPHGYTF. Here the CDR3 DNA reads TGTGCCAGCAGCTTAGCAGAAAACCCCCATGGCTACACCTTC.

The rearrangement uses TRBV4-1 and TRBJ1-4, with 7 bases fitting TRBD1. V was pared by 6 bases and J by 8 bases, with 9 bases of the junction left unmatched. The CDR3 runs to 14 residues. Germline V gives CDR1 MGHRA, CDR2 YSYEKL. The CDR3 region has the DNA TGCGCCAGCAGGAGCGGGACAGTATTGGAAAAACTGTTTTTT. This codes for CASRSGTVLEKLFF.

CDR3 in amino acids: CASSWGTGVNTEAFF. The DNA of the CDR3 is TGTGCCAGCAGCTGGGGGACAGGGGTGAACACTGAAGCTTTCTTT. The chain carries TRBV5-4 and TRBJ1-1, with TRBD1 identical over 10 bases. CDR3 length: 15 amino acids. J was trimmed by 0 bases and V by 3 bases; bases with no gene match: 2. The germline V gene encodes CDR1 SGHNT and CDR2 YYREEE (reference sequence).

V gene TRBV7-6 combines with J gene TRBJ2-7, with D unresolved. This CDR3 comprises 14 residues. Trimming shortened V by 2 bases and J by 6 bases, and 14 bases separated the two germline ends. CDR1 is SGHVS, CDR2 FNYEAQ, per germline. This CDR3 is CASSLSVGGTEQYF. Written as DNA, the CDR3 is TGTGCCAGCAGCTTATCTGTAGGTGGTACCGAGCAGTACTTC.

This chain joins TRBV11-2 and TRBJ2-7; D gene ambiguous. Trimming took off 6 bases at V and 0 bases at J, with 12 bases between the two ends. Germline V gene sequence: CDR1 SGHAT, CDR2 FQNNGV. CDR3 size: 14 residues. The CDR3 reads CASRFGRSSYEQYF. The CDR3 DNA reads as TGTGCCAGCAGGTTCGGTCGGAGCTCCTACGAGCAGTACTTC.

The gene calls are TRBV13 and TRBJ1-1; TRBD1 is a possible D gene (5 bases). This CDR3 region has 15 residues. CDR1 and CDR2 (germline): PRHDT, FYEKMQ (reference sequence). The ends were cut back, 4 bases at V and 5 bases at J, with 17 bases in the middle. CDR3 bases: TGTGCCAGCAGCTACCGAAGTTCGGGGCGTACTGAAGCTTTCTTT. This translates into CASSYRSSGRTEAFF.

The V gene is TRBV19, the J gene TRBJ1-5, with 7 bases fitting TRBD1. Looked up from germline, CDR1 is LNHDA and CDR2 is SQIVND (reference sequence). CDR3 size: 13 residues. Trimming cost V 6 bases and J 11 bases; bases outside gene matches: 10. The CDR3 loop is CASRGTVDSAQHF. In nucleotides, the CDR3 is TGTGCCAGTAGAGGGACAGTCGACTCAGCCCAGCATTTT.

The chain couples TRBV9 to TRBJ2-5, with D perhaps matching TRBD2 (6 bases). The J call may be faulty, since TRBJ2-7 better matches the DNA end. The germline CDR1 and CDR2 sequences are SGDLS and YYNGEE. The CDR3 runs to 14 residues. This chain's CDR3 is CASSPRDFSYEQYF. The CDR3 nucleotides read TGTGCCAGCAGCCCCCGGGACTTCTCCTACGAGCAGTACTTC.

The V gene is TRBV6-5, the J gene TRBJ2-3; the D is unclear. Germline V gene lookup returns CDR1 MNHEY and CDR2 SVGAGI. Trimming left V 10 bases short and J 5 bases short, with 16 bases between. The CDR3 length is 13 residues. The chain's CDR3 is CATQSGFQDTQYF. DNA of the CDR3: TGTGCCACCCAATCGGGCTTTCAAGATACGCAGTATTTT.

This chain uses TRBV11-2 with TRBJ2-7; possibly TRBD1 for D (5 bases). The CDR3 spans 13 residues. V was trimmed by 0 bases and J by 4 bases, leaving 7 bases between them. The germline V gene has CDR1 SGHAT and CDR2 FQNNGV. The CDR3 protein is CASSLDPGYEQYF. CDR3 DNA sequence: TGTGCCAGCAGCTTAGACCCAGGGTACGAGCAGTACTTC.

J is TRBJ2-7 and V is TRBV11-1; D may be TRBD2 (5 bases). This CDR3 region has 15 residues. Trimming left V 3 bases short and J 4 bases short, with 16 bases between. Germline values: CDR1 SGHAT, CDR2 FQDESV (reference sequence). CDR3 sequence reads: CASSLAPGSRYEQYF. The CDR3 DNA follows: TGTGCCAGCAGCTTGGCCCCGGGGAGTAGGTACGAGCAGTACTTC.

The chain uses TRBV30 and TRBJ2-7, with 7 nucleotides matching TRBD1. This CDR3 is 12 amino acids long. CDR1 and CDR2 (germline): GTSNPN, SVGIG (reference sequence). Trimming cost V 8 bases and J 2 bases; bases outside gene matches: 6. The CDR3 DNA follows: TGTGCCCAGGGGGACAGCACCTACGAGCAGTACTTC. Translated, it gives CAQGDSTYEQYF.

This chain joins TRBV18 and TRBJ2-7, with a weak D call TRBD2 (6 bases). Trimming took 2 bases from V and 5 from J, leaving 16 bases between them. Germline V gives CDR1 KGHSH, CDR2 LQKENI. The CDR3 length is 15 residues. The CDR3 here is CASSPSAGSGNEQYF. Written as DNA, the CDR3 is TGTGCCAGCTCACCATCGGCCGGGAGTGGCAACGAGCAGTACTTC.

This clone was detected a few times. V gene TRBV2 combines with J gene TRBJ2-4; no clear D. The germline V gene encodes CDR1 SNHLY and CDR2 FYNNEI. This CDR3 comprises 12 residues. V lost 7 bases to trimming and J lost 1 base, with 5 bases between them. CDR3 coding DNA: TGTGCCAGCAACCTGGCCAAAAACATTCAGTACTTC. Amino acid sequence: CASNLAKNIQYF.

The rearrangement links TRBV4-1 to TRBJ1-1, with D perhaps TRBD1 (5 bases). CDR1 is MGHRA, CDR2 YSYEKL, per germline. CDR3 length equals 15 residues. The V and J ends lost 0 bases and 10 bases respectively, with 18 bases between them. The CDR3 coding sequence is TGCGCCAGCAGCCAAGATCGGGGCCCCGGGCTGGGAGCTTTCTTT. Its translation: CASSQDRGPGLGAFF.